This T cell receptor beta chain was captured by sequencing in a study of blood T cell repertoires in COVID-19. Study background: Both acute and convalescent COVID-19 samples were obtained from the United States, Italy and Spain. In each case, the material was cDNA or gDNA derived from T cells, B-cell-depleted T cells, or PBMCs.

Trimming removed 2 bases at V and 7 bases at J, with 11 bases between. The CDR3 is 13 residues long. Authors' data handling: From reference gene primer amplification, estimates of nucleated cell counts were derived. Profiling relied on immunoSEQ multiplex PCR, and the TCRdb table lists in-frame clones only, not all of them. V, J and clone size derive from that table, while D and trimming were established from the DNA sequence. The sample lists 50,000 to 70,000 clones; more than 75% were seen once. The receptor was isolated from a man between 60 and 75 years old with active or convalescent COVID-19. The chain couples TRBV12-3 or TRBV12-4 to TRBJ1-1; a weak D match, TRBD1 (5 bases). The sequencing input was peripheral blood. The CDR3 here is CASSLFGQGEAFF. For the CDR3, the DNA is TGTGCCAGCAGTTTATTTGGCCAGGGTGAAGCTTTCTTT.